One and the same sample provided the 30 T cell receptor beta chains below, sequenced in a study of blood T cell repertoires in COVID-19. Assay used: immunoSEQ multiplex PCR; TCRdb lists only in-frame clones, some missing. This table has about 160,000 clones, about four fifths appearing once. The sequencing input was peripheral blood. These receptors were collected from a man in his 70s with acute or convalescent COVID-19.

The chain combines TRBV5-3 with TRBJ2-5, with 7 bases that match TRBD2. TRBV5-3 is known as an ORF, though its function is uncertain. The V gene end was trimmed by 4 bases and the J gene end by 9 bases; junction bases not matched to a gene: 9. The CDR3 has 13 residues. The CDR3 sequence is CARSLTSWGSQYF. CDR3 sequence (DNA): TGTGCCAGAAGCCTGACTAGCTGGGGATCCCAGTACTTC.

DNA for the CDR3: TGCGCCAGCAGCTTGATTTTGGAAGGGGCGAACACTGAAGCTTTCTTT. This translates into CASSLILEGANTEAFF. The chain employs TRBV5-1 and TRBJ1-1; perhaps TRBD1 as D (5 bases). Germline values: CDR1 SGHRS, CDR2 YFSETQ. Trimming left V 1 base short and J 1 base short, with 14 bases between. This CDR3 is built from 16 residues.

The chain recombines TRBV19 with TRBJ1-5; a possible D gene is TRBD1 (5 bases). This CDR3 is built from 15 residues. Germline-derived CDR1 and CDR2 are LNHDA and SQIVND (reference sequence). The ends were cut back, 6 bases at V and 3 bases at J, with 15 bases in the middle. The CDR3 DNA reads TGTGCCAGTAGGCCCCAGGAACAGGCCAATCAGCCCCAGCATTTT. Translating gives CASRPQEQANQPQHF. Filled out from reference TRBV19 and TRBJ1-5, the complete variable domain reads DGGITQSPKYLFRKEGQNVTLSCEQNLNHDAMYWYRQDPGQGLRLIYYSQIVNDFQKGDIAEGYSVSREKKESFPLTVTSAQKNPTAFYLCASRPQEQANQPQHFGDGTRLSIL.

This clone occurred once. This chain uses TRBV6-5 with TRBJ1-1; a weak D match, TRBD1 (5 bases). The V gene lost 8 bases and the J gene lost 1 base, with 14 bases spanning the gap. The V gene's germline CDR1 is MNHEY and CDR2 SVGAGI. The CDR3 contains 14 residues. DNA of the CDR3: TGTGCCAGCCGGGGACTACAGTCGAACACTGAAGCTTTCTTT. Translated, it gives CASRGLQSNTEAFF.

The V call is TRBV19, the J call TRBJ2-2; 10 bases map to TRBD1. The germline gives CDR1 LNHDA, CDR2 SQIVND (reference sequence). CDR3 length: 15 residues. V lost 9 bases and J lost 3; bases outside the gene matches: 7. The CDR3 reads CASMTGTGDTGELFF. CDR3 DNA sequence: TGTGCCAGCATGACCGGGACAGGGGACACCGGGGAGCTGTTTTTT.

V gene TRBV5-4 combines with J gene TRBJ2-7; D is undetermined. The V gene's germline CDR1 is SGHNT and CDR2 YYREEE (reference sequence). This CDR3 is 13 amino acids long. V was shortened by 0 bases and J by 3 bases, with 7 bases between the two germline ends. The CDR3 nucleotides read TGTGCCAGCAGCTTGGACGGTGACTACGAGCAGTACTTC. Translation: CASSLDGDYEQYF.

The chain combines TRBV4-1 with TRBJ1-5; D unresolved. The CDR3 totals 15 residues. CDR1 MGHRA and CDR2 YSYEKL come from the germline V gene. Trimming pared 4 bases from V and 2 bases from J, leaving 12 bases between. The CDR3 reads CASSREPTGNQPQHF. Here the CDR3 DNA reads TGCGCCAGCAGCCGAGAACCTACGGGCAATCAGCCCCAGCATTTT.

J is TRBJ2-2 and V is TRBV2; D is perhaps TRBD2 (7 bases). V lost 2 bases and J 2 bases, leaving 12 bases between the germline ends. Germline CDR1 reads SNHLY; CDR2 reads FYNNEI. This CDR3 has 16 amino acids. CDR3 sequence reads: CASSEYRGANTGELFF. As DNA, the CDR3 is TGTGCCAGCAGTGAATATCGGGGGGCAAACACCGGGGAGCTGTTTTTT.

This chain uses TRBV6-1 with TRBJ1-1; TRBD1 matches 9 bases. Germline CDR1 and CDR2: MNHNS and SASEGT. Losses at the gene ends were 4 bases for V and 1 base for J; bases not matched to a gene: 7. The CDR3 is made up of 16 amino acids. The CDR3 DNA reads TGTGCCAGCAGTGGGGGAACAGGGGGCCAGAACACTGAAGCTTTCTTT. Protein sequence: CASSGGTGGQNTEAFF.

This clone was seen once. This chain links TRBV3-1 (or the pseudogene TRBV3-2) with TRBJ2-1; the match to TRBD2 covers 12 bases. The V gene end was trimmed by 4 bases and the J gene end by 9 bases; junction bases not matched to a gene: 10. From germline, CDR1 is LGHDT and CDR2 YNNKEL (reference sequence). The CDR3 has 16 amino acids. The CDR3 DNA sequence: TGTGCCAGCAGCCCGAGGACTAGCGGGGAGATTCGTGAGCAGTTCTTC. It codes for CASSPRTSGEIREQFF.

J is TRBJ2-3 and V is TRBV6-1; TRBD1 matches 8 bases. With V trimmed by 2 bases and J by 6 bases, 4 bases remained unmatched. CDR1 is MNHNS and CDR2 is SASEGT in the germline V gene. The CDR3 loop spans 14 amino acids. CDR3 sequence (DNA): TGTGCCAGCAGTGAATCAGGGGGCAAGGATACGCAGTATTTT. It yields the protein CASSESGGKDTQYF.

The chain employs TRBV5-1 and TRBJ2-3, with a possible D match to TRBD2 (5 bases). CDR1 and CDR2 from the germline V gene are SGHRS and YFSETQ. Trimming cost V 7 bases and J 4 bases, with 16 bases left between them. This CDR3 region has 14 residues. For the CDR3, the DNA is TGCGCCAGCGACCCCCGGGGTGATTCAGATACGCAGTATTTT. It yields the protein CASDPRGDSDTQYF.

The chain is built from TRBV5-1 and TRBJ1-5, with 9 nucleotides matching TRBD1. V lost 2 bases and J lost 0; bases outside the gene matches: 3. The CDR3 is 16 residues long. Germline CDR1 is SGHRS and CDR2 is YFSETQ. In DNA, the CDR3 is TGCGCCAGCAGCTTTGGGGACAGGGATAGCAATCAGCCCCAGCATTTT. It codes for CASSFGDRDSNQPQHF.

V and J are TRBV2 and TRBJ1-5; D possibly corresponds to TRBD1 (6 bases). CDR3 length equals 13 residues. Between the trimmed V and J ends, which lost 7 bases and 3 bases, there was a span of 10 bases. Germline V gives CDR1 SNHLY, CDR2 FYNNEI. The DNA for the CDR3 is TGTGCCAGCATGGGGGACACCAATCAGCCCCAGCATTTT. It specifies CASMGDTNQPQHF.

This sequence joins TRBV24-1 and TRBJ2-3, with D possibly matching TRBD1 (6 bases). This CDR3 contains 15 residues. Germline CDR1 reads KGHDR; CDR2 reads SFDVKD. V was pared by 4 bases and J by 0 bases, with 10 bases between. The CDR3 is CATSEPTGSTDTQYF. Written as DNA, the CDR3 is TGTGCCACCAGTGAACCGACAGGAAGCACAGATACGCAGTATTTT.

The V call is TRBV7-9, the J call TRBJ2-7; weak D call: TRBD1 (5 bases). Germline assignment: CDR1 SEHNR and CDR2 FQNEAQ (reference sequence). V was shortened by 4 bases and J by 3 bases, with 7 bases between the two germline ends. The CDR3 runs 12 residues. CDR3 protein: CASSSTGYEQYF. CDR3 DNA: TGTGCCAGCAGCTCAACAGGCTACGAGCAGTACTTC.

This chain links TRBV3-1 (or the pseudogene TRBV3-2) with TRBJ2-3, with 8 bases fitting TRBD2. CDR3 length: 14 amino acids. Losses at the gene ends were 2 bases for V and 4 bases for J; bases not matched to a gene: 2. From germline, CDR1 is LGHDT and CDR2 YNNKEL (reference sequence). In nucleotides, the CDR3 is TGTGCCAGCAGCCAAAGCGGGAGTGCAGATACGCAGTATTTT. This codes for CASSQSGSADTQYF.

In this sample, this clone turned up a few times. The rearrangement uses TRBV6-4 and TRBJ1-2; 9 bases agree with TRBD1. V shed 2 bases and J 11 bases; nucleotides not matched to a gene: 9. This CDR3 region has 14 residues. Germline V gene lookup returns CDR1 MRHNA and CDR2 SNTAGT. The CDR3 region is CASSDQTGTGPYTF. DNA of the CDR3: TGTGCCAGCAGTGACCAGACCGGGACAGGGCCGTACACCTTC.

In nucleotides, the CDR3 is TGTGCCAGTTCCACCTACAGGGATCAAAATGAAAAACTGTTTTTT. Its protein product is CASSTYRDQNEKLFF. The rearrangement links TRBV19 to TRBJ1-4; TRBD1 is a possible D gene (6 bases). Germline assignment: CDR1 LNHDA and CDR2 SQIVND (reference sequence). Deletions cut 8 bases from V and 5 bases from J, with 18 bases between. This CDR3 has 15 residues.

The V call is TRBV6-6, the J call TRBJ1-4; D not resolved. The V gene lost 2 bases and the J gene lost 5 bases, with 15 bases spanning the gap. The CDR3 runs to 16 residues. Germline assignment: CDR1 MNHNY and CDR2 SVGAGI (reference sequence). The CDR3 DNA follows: TGTGCCAGCAGTTACGACGGAGGCAGATCCAATGAAAAACTGTTTTTT. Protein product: CASSYDGGRSNEKLFF.

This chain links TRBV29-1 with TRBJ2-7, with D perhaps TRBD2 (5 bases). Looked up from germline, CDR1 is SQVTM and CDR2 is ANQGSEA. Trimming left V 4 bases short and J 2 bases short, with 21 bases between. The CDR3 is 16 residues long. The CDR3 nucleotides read TGCAGCGTTGGTGGGAAGCCGGGGTCCACCCCCTACGAGCAGTACTTC. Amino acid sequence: CSVGGKPGSTPYEQYF.

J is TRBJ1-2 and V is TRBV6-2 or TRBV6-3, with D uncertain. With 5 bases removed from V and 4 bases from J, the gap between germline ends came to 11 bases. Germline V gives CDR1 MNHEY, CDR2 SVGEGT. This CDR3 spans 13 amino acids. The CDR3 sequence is CASSPTATYGYTF. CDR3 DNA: TGTGCCAGCAGTCCCACAGCTACCTATGGCTACACCTTC.

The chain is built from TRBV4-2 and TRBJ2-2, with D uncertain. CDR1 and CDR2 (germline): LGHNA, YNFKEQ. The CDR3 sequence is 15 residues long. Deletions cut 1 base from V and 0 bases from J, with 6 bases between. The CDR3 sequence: CASSQGASNTGELFF. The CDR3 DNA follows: TGTGCCAGCAGCCAAGGGGCATCGAACACCGGGGAGCTGTTTTTT.

The CDR3 loop is CASSMEFGRLGTGELFF. The CDR3 nucleotides are TGCGCCAGCAGTATGGAGTTTGGCCGGTTGGGCACCGGGGAGCTGTTTTTT. V gene TRBV5-1 combines with J gene TRBJ2-2; no firm D call. The CDR3 totals 17 residues. Germline values: CDR1 SGHRS, CDR2 YFSETQ. Trimming stripped 5 bases from V and 4 bases from J, with 21 bases between.

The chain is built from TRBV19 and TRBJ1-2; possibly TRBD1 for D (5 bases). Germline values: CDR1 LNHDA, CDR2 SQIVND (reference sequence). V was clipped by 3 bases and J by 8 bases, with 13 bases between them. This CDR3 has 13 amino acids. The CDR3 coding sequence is TGTGCCAGTAGTATCTCCAGGGCGGACGGCTACACCTTC. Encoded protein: CASSISRADGYTF.

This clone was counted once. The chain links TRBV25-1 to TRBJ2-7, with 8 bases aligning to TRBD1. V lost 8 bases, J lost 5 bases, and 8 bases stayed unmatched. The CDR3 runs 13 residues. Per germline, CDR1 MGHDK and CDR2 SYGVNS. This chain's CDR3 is CASSPAGGNEQYF. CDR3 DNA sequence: TGTGCCAGCTCACCCGCAGGGGGCAACGAGCAGTACTTC.

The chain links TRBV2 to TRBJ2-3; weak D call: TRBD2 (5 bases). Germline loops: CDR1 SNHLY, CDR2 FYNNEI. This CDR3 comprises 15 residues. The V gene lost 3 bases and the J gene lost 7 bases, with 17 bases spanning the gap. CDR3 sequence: CASSDASGSTYTQYF. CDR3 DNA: TGTGCCAGCAGTGATGCGAGCGGAAGCACGTATACGCAGTATTTT.

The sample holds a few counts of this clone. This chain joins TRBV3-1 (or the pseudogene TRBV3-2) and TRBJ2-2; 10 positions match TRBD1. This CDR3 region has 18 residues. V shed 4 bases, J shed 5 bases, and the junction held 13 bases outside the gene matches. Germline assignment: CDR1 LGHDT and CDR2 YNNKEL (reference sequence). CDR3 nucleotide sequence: TGTGCCAGCAGCCCCATCCAGGGACAGGGGCGTAAGACCGGGGAGCTGTTTTTT. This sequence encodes CASSPIQGQGRKTGELFF.

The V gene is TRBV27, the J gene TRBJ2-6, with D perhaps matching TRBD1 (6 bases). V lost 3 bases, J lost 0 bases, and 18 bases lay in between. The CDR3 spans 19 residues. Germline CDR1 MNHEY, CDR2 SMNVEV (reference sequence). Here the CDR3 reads CASSLVHTGQISGANVLTF. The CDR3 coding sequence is TGTGCCAGCAGTTTGGTTCATACAGGACAGATCTCTGGGGCCAACGTCCTGACTTTC.

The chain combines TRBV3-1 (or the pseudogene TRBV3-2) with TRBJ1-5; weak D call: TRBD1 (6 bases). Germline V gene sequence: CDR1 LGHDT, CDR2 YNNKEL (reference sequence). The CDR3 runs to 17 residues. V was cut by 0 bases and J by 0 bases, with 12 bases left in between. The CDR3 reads CASSQDQGPYSNQPQHF. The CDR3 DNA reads TGTGCCAGCAGCCAAGATCAGGGGCCATATAGCAATCAGCCCCAGCATTTT.